This T cell receptor (beta chain) stems from a study of blood T cells in healthy people across ages. Study outcomes and limitations: As age increased, TCR beta diversity per million T cells fell in a roughly linear fashion.

A word on this clonotype: Its antigen is still unknown.

PCR was performed a second time for roughly 7 to 11 cycles using a sample-barcoded 5' primer and a J-beta primer mix. Via MiXCR, TCRdb re-called the 5' RACE reads, giving one row per CDR3 protein. This table holds 1.5 million to 2 million distinct CDR3 sequences, about 39% found once. The origin of this receptor is a human donor in good health. Material: blood.

The CDR3 DNA reads as TGTGCCAGCAGTCTGTGGACACATCTTGGGGAGACCCAGTACTTC. Translation: CASSLWTHLGETQYF. V gene TRBV12-3 or TRBV12-4 combines with J gene TRBJ2-5; weak D call: TRBD1 (5 bases). The CDR3 contains 15 residues. The ends were cut back, 5 bases at V and 5 bases at J, with 18 bases in the middle.